Below, 10 T cell receptor beta chains from the same sample are listed, as sequenced in a study of shared clonotypes between healthy human individuals. Using immunoSEQ multiplex PCR, the repertoire was profiled, and TCRdb retains in-frame clones only, with some absent. The sample consists of some 580,000 clones, almost 97% of them appearing once. Specimen: naive CD4+ T cells sorted from blood. Subset specified: CD45RA+ positively selected. The receptor source for this set is a woman in her twenties or thirties in good health.

This chain joins TRBV11-3 and TRBJ2-3; D is unclear. The CDR3 sequence is 13 residues long. The germline gives CDR1 SGHNT, CDR2 YENEEA. Trimming cost V 5 bases and J 6 bases, with 12 bases left between them. CDR3 sequence: CASSPPQSDTQYF. The CDR3 DNA reads TGTGCCAGCAGCCCACCACAGTCCGATACGCAGTATTTT.

The CDR3 sequence: CASSVPQGSGANVLTF. The CDR3 DNA reads TGTGCCAGCAGTGTACCACAGGGATCTGGGGCCAACGTCCTGACTTTC. The chain is built from TRBV2 and TRBJ2-6, with D perhaps matching TRBD1 (6 bases). CDR1 is SNHLY and CDR2 is FYNNEI in the germline V gene. Trimming left V 4 bases short and J 1 base short, with 11 bases between. This CDR3 has 16 amino acids.

This clone was detected only once. The J gene is TRBJ2-5, the V gene TRBV1; the tabulated D call, TRBD2, remains unverified against the DNA. The J call may be faulty, since TRBJ2-7 better matches the DNA end. TRBV1 is classified as a pseudogene. This CDR3 is 16 amino acids long. The CDR3 here is CTSSQSPARNPYEQYF. The CDR3, as DNA: TGCACCAGCAGCCAATCTCCGGCGAGGAATCCCTACGAGCAGTACTTC.

The chain is built from TRBV27 and TRBJ2-5; D ambiguous. The V end was cut by 2 bases, the J end by 2 bases, with 9 bases between. This CDR3 has 14 residues. Germline V gives CDR1 MNHEY, CDR2 SMNVEV (reference sequence). In DNA, the CDR3 is TGTGCCAGCAGTTTACCCCCGACTCAAGAGACCCAGTACTTC. Encoded protein: CASSLPPTQETQYF.

This clone was recorded once. Distinct nucleotide sequences in the sample also encode this CDR3. The chain links TRBV9 to TRBJ2-3; D call uncertain. Trimming took off 0 bases at V and 2 bases at J, with 7 bases between the two ends. Germline V gene lookup returns CDR1 SGDLS and CDR2 YYNGEE. This CDR3 is 14 amino acids long. CDR3 sequence: CASSVVGVTDTQYF. CDR3 DNA: TGTGCCAGCAGCGTAGTTGGCGTCACAGATACGCAGTATTTT.

The rearrangement links TRBV5-1 to TRBJ2-7, with 13 bases that match TRBD2. The CDR3 sequence is 18 residues long. The V gene end was trimmed by 0 bases and the J gene end by 4 bases; junction bases not matched to a gene: 10. From germline, CDR1 is SGHRS and CDR2 YFSETQ. CDR3 nucleotide sequence: TGCGCCAGCAGCTTGGCACTAGCGGGAGGGCCGATTCTGTACGAGCAGTACTTC. It encodes CASSLALAGGPILYEQYF.

J is TRBJ2-1 and V is TRBV5-1; 11 bases are a match to TRBD2. V dropped 6 bases and J dropped 9; count of bases not matched to a gene: 11. The CDR3 contains 15 residues. In germline, CDR1 is SGHRS, CDR2 YFSETQ. CDR3 DNA: TGCGCCAGCACGGGGATAGCGGGAGGGCCGCGTGAGCAGTTCTTC. Translated: CASTGIAGGPREQFF.

This sequence joins TRBV28 and TRBJ1-1; 8 bases are a match to TRBD1. V shed 5 bases and J 2 bases; nucleotides not matched to a gene: 10. The germline V gene encodes CDR1 MDHEN and CDR2 SYDVKM. The CDR3 loop spans 16 amino acids. CDR3 protein: CASSPVPRGPNTEAFF. DNA for the CDR3: TGTGCCAGCAGTCCCGTGCCCAGGGGGCCCAACACTGAAGCTTTCTTT.

This chain connects TRBV7-8 to TRBJ1-1; 7 nucleotides agree with TRBD1. This CDR3 is 18 amino acids long. Germline V CDR1 and CDR2: SGHVS, FQNEAQ. J was trimmed by 0 bases and V by 5 bases; bases with no gene match: 15. The chain's CDR3 is CASSRPYMTGTMNTEAFF. CDR3 DNA sequence: TGTGCCAGCAGCCGTCCGTACATGACAGGGACTATGAACACTGAAGCTTTCTTT.

This rearrangement joins TRBV29-1 to TRBJ1-3, with a tentative D call TRBD1 (5 bases). The CDR3 has 14 residues. Germline CDR1 and CDR2: SQVTM and ANQGSEA. Trimming cost V 5 bases and J 2 bases, with 13 bases left between them. As DNA, the CDR3 is TGCAGCGTTTCTCCGGGGGGTACTGGAAACACCATATATTTT. Its translation: CSVSPGGTGNTIYF.